A single sample gave rise to the 20 T cell receptor beta chains below, sequenced in a study of cytomegalovirus exposure and HLA in healthy donors (dated by TCRdb to 2017 to 2019). The library was generated by the immunoSEQ multiplex PCR assay. A mixture of 60 forward primers for TCR Vbeta segments and 13 reverse primers for TCR Jbeta segments was used in the multiplex PCR. In TCRdb, the immuneACCESS table is reduced to in-frame sequences with V and J assigned. These tables do not hold every clone; where another copy was compared, an unresolved V gene accounts for under half, and the others remain unexplained. Present in this sample are about 160,000 clones, around 77% of which were seen just once. Around 1.4% of the sample goes to the ten largest clones. Input material: PBMCs. Receptor source: a man in his sixties in good health and CMV-seronegative.

This rearrangement joins TRBV11-1 to TRBJ2-5; maybe TRBD2 (6 bases). Germline V gives CDR1 SGHAT, CDR2 FQDESV (reference sequence). V was pared by 8 bases and J by 5 bases, with 24 bases between. CDR3 length: 16 amino acids. CDR3 protein: CASSSSRRRDPETQYF. DNA of the CDR3: TGTGCCAGCTCCTCGTCCCGCCGGCGGGATCCGGAGACCCAGTACTTC. The full variable domain, in which reference TRBV11-1 and TRBJ2-5 provide the parts outside the CDR3, is EAEVAQSPRYKITEKSQAVAFWCDPISGHATLYWYRQILGQGPELLVQFQDESVVDDSQLPKDRFSAERLKGVDSTLKIQPAELGDSAMYLCASSSSRRRDPETQYFGPGTRLLVL.

The chain recombines TRBV28 with TRBJ2-2, with D perhaps matching TRBD2 (7 bases). CDR3 length: 14 amino acids. V was cut by 6 bases and J by 4 bases, with 12 bases left in between. Germline CDR1 is MDHEN and CDR2 is SYDVKM. CDR3 protein: CASRRGGGTGELFF. The CDR3 bases are TGTGCCAGCAGAAGAGGGGGGGGCACCGGGGAGCTGTTTTTT.

The chain uses TRBV5-1 and TRBJ2-5; 12 bases match TRBD2. Germline lookup yields CDR1 SGHRS and CDR2 YFSETQ. The V and J ends lost 0 bases and 5 bases, in that order; junction bases with no gene match: 5. CDR3 size: 16 residues. CDR3 sequence reads: CASSLVLAGGPETQYF. The CDR3 nucleotides read TGCGCCAGCAGCTTGGTTCTAGCGGGGGGGCCTGAGACCCAGTACTTC.

V and J are TRBV10-1 and TRBJ2-3; TRBD2 might be the D (7 bases). CDR3 length: 17 residues. V dropped 3 bases and J dropped 3 bases, with 19 bases sitting between them. From germline, CDR1 is WNHNN and CDR2 SYGVQD (reference sequence). CDR3 nucleotide sequence: TGCGCCAGCAGTGAATCTGGTGGCGGGGGCCTAACAGATACGCAGTATTTT. It translates to CASSESGGGGLTDTQYF.

This clone is medium-sized. The chain employs TRBV2 and TRBJ1-6; tentative D call: TRBD1 (5 bases). The ends were cut back, 5 bases at V and 7 bases at J, with 9 bases in the middle. This CDR3 is 13 amino acids long. CDR1 and CDR2 from the germline V gene are SNHLY and FYNNEI. This chain's CDR3 is CASSPGRNSPLHF. Written as DNA, the CDR3 is TGTGCCAGCAGTCCAGGGAGGAATTCACCCCTCCACTTT.

The J gene is TRBJ2-7, the V gene TRBV5-1; D uncertain. The CDR3 has 15 residues. Looked up from germline, CDR1 is SGHRS and CDR2 is YFSETQ. Trimming took off 2 bases at V and 1 base at J, with 13 bases between the two ends. The CDR3 spells CASSFAAAPSYEQYF. CDR3 DNA: TGCGCCAGCAGCTTTGCGGCCGCCCCATCCTACGAGCAGTACTTC. Combining the CDR3 with reference TRBV5-1 and TRBJ2-7 gives the whole variable domain KAGVTQTPRYLIKTRGQQVTLSCSPISGHRSVSWYQQTPGQGLQFLFEYFSETQRNKGNFPGRFSGRQFSNSRSEMNVSTLELGDSALYLCASSFAAAPSYEQYFGPGTRLTVT.

This clone was recorded a few times. The gene calls are TRBV5-4 and TRBJ1-4, with TRBD1 matching 9 bases. With V trimmed by 0 bases and J by 8 bases, 2 bases remained unmatched. In germline, CDR1 is SGHNT, CDR2 YYREEE (reference sequence). This CDR3 comprises 14 residues. CDR3 coding DNA: TGTGCCAGCAGCTTGGACAGGGGGCAAGAAAAACTGTTTTTT. Its translation: CASSLDRGQEKLFF.

As regards this clone: Other nucleotide sequences in the sample specify the same CDR3. The rearrangement joins TRBV7-9 to TRBJ1-4; 9 bases align to TRBD1. This CDR3 has 13 amino acids. V lost 5 bases to trimming and J lost 12 bases; unmatched junction nucleotides: 7. The V gene's germline CDR1 is SEHNR and CDR2 FQNEAQ (reference sequence). The CDR3 region is CASSPTRTGELFF. The CDR3 DNA follows: TGTGCCAGCAGCCCGACGAGGACAGGGGAACTGTTTTTT.

The chain employs TRBV5-1 and TRBJ1-2; D possibly corresponds to TRBD1 (5 bases). The CDR3 has 15 amino acids. In germline, CDR1 is SGHRS, CDR2 YFSETQ. Trimming left V 5 bases short and J 2 bases short, with 16 bases between. CDR3 loop: CASRTGGGTNYGYTF. The DNA for the CDR3 is TGCGCCAGCAGGACCGGGGGGGGGACGAACTATGGCTACACCTTC.

Points on this clone: Other DNA sequences in this sample translate to the same CDR3. The gene calls are TRBV7-9 and TRBJ2-5; D unresolved. V dropped 5 bases and J dropped 3 bases, with 7 bases sitting between them. This CDR3 has 12 residues. Germline V gene lookup returns CDR1 SEHNR and CDR2 FQNEAQ (reference sequence). The CDR3 region is CASSPTEETQYF. CDR3 sequence (DNA): TGTGCCAGCAGCCCTACAGAAGAGACCCAGTACTTC.

The chain employs TRBV5-1 and TRBJ2-2, with TRBD1 matching 8 bases. CDR3 size: 18 residues. Germline V CDR1 and CDR2: SGHRS, YFSETQ. Unmatched junction bases numbered 15, after V lost 6 bases and J lost 2 bases. The CDR3: CASNDRLAGGANTGELFF. For the CDR3, the DNA is TGCGCCAGCAACGATCGACTCGCAGGGGGCGCAAACACCGGGGAGCTGTTTTTT.

The chain recombines TRBV4-2 with TRBJ2-1; 10 nucleotides match TRBD1. The CDR3 contains 15 residues. J lost 13 bases, V lost 0 bases, and 9 bases had no gene match. Germline lookup yields CDR1 LGHNA and CDR2 YNFKEQ. The CDR3 DNA reads as TGTGCCAGCAGCCAAGACACTAGGACAGGGGGGACTCAGTTCTTC. Its translation is CASSQDTRTGGTQFF.

The chain uses TRBV6-5 and TRBJ1-2; 9 bases are shared with TRBD1. There are 14 residues in the CDR3. Germline V lookup: CDR1 MNHEY, CDR2 SVGAGI. Trimming removed 5 bases from V and 6 bases from J; junction bases left unmatched: 7. CDR3 residues: CASSRPGQGDGYTF. The CDR3 bases are TGTGCCAGCAGTCGACCGGGACAGGGAGATGGCTACACCTTC.

The chain uses TRBV7-8 and TRBJ2-5; D remains unclear. The germline CDR1 and CDR2 sequences are SGHVS and FQNEAQ. Trimming pared 8 bases from V and 5 bases from J, leaving 18 bases between. The CDR3 consists of 14 residues. The CDR3 region has the DNA TGTGCCAGCCTGTTTGGTCGACTTAGGGAGACCCAGTACTTC. Its translation: CASLFGRLRETQYF.

The chain uses TRBV7-2 and TRBJ2-2; the D is unclear. The V gene's germline CDR1 is SGHTA and CDR2 FQGNSA. The length of the CDR3 is 14 residues. V was shortened by 2 bases and J by 1 base, with 5 bases between the two germline ends. The CDR3 reads CASSLQVNTGELFF. The CDR3 DNA reads TGTGCCAGCAGCTTACAGGTGAACACCGGGGAGCTGTTTTTT.

For this clone: A read error may account for a junction end that differs from germline. Here the CDR3 DNA reads TGTTCCAGCAGCCCCCCTGGGAGGGTCCATCCCTACGAGCAGTACTTC. Protein: CSSSPPGRVHPYEQYF. This chain connects TRBV7-9 to TRBJ2-7; TRBD2 aligns across 7 bases. The germline gives CDR1 SEHNR, CDR2 FQNEAQ (reference sequence). The CDR3 totals 16 residues.

The CDR3 region has the DNA TGTGCCAGCAGCCATAGCTCCCACAATCAGCCCCAGCATTTT. It translates to CASSHSSHNQPQHF. This rearrangement joins TRBV14 to TRBJ1-5; D call uncertain. Germline assignment: CDR1 SGHDN and CDR2 FVKESK. V shed 3 bases and J shed 3 bases, with 9 bases lying between them. The CDR3 spans 14 residues.

This clone has only a few counts. The CDR3 sequence: CAWSPDRGNSPLHF. As DNA, the CDR3 is TGTGCCTGGAGTCCGGACAGGGGGAATTCACCCCTCCACTTT. J is TRBJ1-6 and V is TRBV30; 10 nucleotides agree with TRBD1. Germline-derived CDR1 and CDR2 are GTSNPN and SVGIG (reference sequence). The junction had 2 bases not matched to a gene; V was cut back by 2 bases and J by 7 bases. This CDR3 comprises 14 residues. Complete variable domain (other parts from reference TRBV30 and TRBJ1-6): SQTIHQWPATLVQPVGSPLSLECTVEGTSNPNLYWYRQAAGRGLQLLFYSVGIGQISSEVPQNLSASRPQDRQFILSSKKLLLSDSGFYLCAWSPDRGNSPLHFGNGTRLTVT.

This clone is a singleton in its sample. The rearrangement uses TRBV25-1 and TRBJ1-2; 7 bases fit TRBD1. This CDR3 has 14 residues. The germline V gene has CDR1 MGHDK and CDR2 SYGVNS. Trimming at V came to 4 bases and at J to 1 base, leaving 3 bases not matched to a gene. The CDR3 DNA sequence: TGTGCCAGCAGTGCTCCAGGGGGTAACTATGGCTACACCTTC. It yields the protein CASSAPGGNYGYTF.

The rearrangement joins TRBV28 to TRBJ2-7; D perhaps matches TRBD1 (6 bases). Per the germline V gene, CDR1 is MDHEN and CDR2 is SYDVKM. CDR3 length: 12 residues. Trimming shortened V by 6 bases and J by 9 bases, and 15 bases separated the two germline ends. For the CDR3, the DNA is TGTGCCAGCAGGCAAGCACAGGGCGTGCAGTACTTC. Amino acid sequence: CASRQAQGVQYF.